The clone carrying this T cell receptor (beta chain) is a singleton in its sample. What it binds is not known. This entry belongs to a study of T-cell reconstitution after alpha-beta-depleted transplantation in children. General study results and limits: Alpha-beta T cells about two months after transplant reportedly derived from several hundred expanded graft clones. A year had passed since transplant, and T-cell counts and diversity by then came mostly from newly produced T cells. The study traced high day-60 TCRbeta diversity in some patients to surviving recipient T cells and thymic progenitors.

A TCRbeta library incorporating unique molecular identifiers was prepared. TCRdb reanalysed the PCR reads using MiXCR and keeps one entry per CDR3 protein. The sample shows approximately 1,000,000 distinct CDR3 sequences, 25% to 30% of them seen only once. Trimming cost V 7 bases and J 0 bases, with 10 bases left between them. The CDR3 is 13 amino acids. Germline CDR1 reads DFQATT; CDR2 reads SNEGSKA (reference sequence). Sequencing used PBMCs, mostly from graft donor cells, obtained 360 days after TCRalphabeta/CD19-depleted stem cell transplant. V usage is TRBV20-1 and J usage is TRBJ2-1; D uncertain. The sequence derives from a boy less than two years old who had a stem cell transplant for SCID, so the T cells may come from the graft donor. The CDR3 loop is CSGRKPSYNEQFF. For the CDR3, the DNA is TGCAGTGGTAGGAAACCCTCCTACAATGAGCAGTTCTTC.